This is a list of T cell receptor beta chains from one sample in a study of vaccination and CD4 T cells after COVID-19. TCRdb re-analysed the PCR reads in MiXCR, keeping a single row per CDR3 protein. This sample has about 20,000 distinct CDR3 sequences, with about 60% found just once. The specimen comprised CD4+ T cells from blood, sampled before SARS-CoV-2 vaccination. These receptors were collected from a human donor who had recovered from COVID-19. CDR3s include the opening cysteine and the closing phenylalanine or tryptophan.

J gene | V gene | CDR3 protein
TRBJ2-5 | TRBV7-2 | CASSLEPGLARTSARETQYF
TRBJ2-3 | TRBV15 | CATSRDSVGEGDTQYF
TRBJ2-3 | TRBV7-7 | CASSSNLRDTQYF
TRBJ1-6 | TRBV27 | CASRSRGSYNSPLHF
TRBJ1-1 | TRBV28 | CASAVGGPDTEAFF
TRBJ2-1 | TRBV20-1 | CSAPAAGGGSYNEQFF
TRBJ2-2 | TRBV12-3/TRBV12-4 | CASSLSRLNTGELFF
TRBJ2-3 | TRBV28 | CASSTRSPTSGRGADTQYF
TRBJ2-3 | TRBV12-3/TRBV12-4 | CAGTPSGGRQDTQYF
TRBJ2-7 | TRBV28 | CASISRDRVGEQYF
TRBJ1-1 | TRBV30 | CAWRDRVNTEAFF
TRBJ2-1 | TRBV20-1 | CSANTGGSDEQFF
TRBJ2-5 | TRBV29-1 | CSVLVGQGDLETQYF
TRBJ1-5 | TRBV28 | CASSLGFGRGPQAGNQPQHF
TRBJ1-2 | TRBV12-3/TRBV12-4 | CASSNAPDGYTF
TRBJ2-7 | TRBV7-6 | CASSASGQTYEQYF
TRBJ1-1 | TRBV20-1 | CSASQDTMAPEAFF
TRBJ1-5 | TRBV12-3/TRBV12-4 | CASNRGDNQPQHF
TRBJ2-5 | TRBV2 | CASSRTNRGETQYF
TRBJ2-5 | TRBV7-8 | CASSLHPGQGAETQYF
TRBJ2-7 | TRBV7-2 | CASSRDYEQYF
TRBJ2-7 | TRBV6-1 | CASSDRTGASLGKQYF
TRBJ2-5 | TRBV6-1 | CASSPGVEETQYF
TRBJ2-7 | TRBV4-2 | CASSQPGGSYEQYF
TRBJ2-3 | TRBV19 | CASSIGQLTDTQYF
TRBJ2-5 | TRBV19 | CASRKQGAETQYF
TRBJ2-2 | TRBV2 | CASMRRVNTGELFF
TRBJ1-6 | TRBV20-1 | CSARGGTYNSPLHF
TRBJ2-5 | TRBV6-4 | CASSDHQETQYF
TRBJ2-3 | TRBV28 | CASSLGVLGTDTQYF
TRBJ1-5 | TRBV6-2/TRBV6-3 | CAGKGAGNQPQHF
TRBJ2-1 | TRBV20-1 | CSAPTSGSSYNEQFF
TRBJ2-3 | TRBV24-1 | CATSDWGTGWSDTQYF
TRBJ1-5 | TRBV2 | CASSVGEDYSNQPQHF
TRBJ1-6 | TRBV20-1 | CSAPHLGQGRSPLHF
TRBJ2-2 | TRBV11-2 | CASSPSGTGELFF
TRBJ1-6 | TRBV20-1 | CSAKVLGQGNSPLHF
TRBJ2-5 | TRBV24-1 | CATSDPAGTETQYF
TRBJ1-6 | TRBV6-1 | CASGDGDRVNSPLHF
TRBJ2-3 | TRBV28 | CASSFGQGWFEDTQYF
TRBJ1-1 | TRBV20-1 | CSANYGRGQGEAFF
TRBJ2-5 | TRBV7-2 | CASSPDGRPQETQYF
TRBJ2-5 | TRBV6-1 | CASTKFTGEETQYF
TRBJ2-3 | TRBV20-1 | CSAPERRALAGATDTQYF
TRBJ2-2 | TRBV6-5 | CASSYRTTMTDTGELFF
TRBJ2-3 | TRBV15 | CATSRDRLGLLAGDDVGTDTQYF
TRBJ2-7 | TRBV2 | CASSGAAGAYEQYF
TRBJ2-1 | TRBV27 | CASGTRVLNEQFF
TRBJ2-1 | TRBV11-1 | CASSFRLAGGVEQFF
TRBJ1-5 | TRBV20-1 | CSARGGQPQHF
TRBJ2-1 | TRBV6-1 | CASSLQRGGHNEQFF
TRBJ2-5 | TRBV27 | CASKTGGGMETQYF
TRBJ2-5 | TRBV5-1 | CARFEGGSGRRRCQETQYF
TRBJ2-7 | TRBV19 | CASSSTRSMIEQYF
TRBJ2-7 | TRBV11-2 | CASSLRRAGDAYEQYF
TRBJ1-5 | TRBV6-5 | CASSLTRNSNQPQHF
TRBJ2-5 | TRBV19 | CATARGWGAQETQYF
TRBJ1-2 | TRBV15 | CATSRHISGYTF
TRBJ2-3 | TRBV20-1 | CSARGTLATSTDTQYF